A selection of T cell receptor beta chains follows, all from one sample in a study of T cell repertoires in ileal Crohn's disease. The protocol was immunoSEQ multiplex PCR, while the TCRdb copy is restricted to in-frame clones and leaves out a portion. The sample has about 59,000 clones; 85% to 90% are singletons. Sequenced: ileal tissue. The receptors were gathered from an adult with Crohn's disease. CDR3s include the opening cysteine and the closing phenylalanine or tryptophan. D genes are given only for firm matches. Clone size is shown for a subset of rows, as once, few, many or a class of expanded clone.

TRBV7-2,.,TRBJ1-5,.,TGTGCCAGCAGCTTGCAAGGGGATCAGCCCCAGCATTTT,CASSLQGDQPQHF
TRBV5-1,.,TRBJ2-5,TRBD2,TGCGCCAGCAGCTTGGTGGGACTAGCAGAGACCCAGTACTTC,CASSLVGLAETQYF
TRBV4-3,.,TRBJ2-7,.,TGCGCCAGCAGCCAAGATAGGCGGACAGTAATCTACGAGCAGTACTTC,CASSQDRRTVIYEQYF
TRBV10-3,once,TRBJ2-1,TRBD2,TGTGCCATCAGTGAGAGCGGGAGCAGGCTCGATGAGCAGTTCTTC,CAISESGSRLDEQFF
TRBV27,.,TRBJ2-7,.,TGTGCCAGCAGTTTATTGGACGGGGCCTACGAGCAGTACTTC,CASSLLDGAYEQYF
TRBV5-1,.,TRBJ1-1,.,TGCGCCAGCAGCTTGGCCGGAGGACTGGAAGCTTTCTTT,CASSLAGGLEAFF
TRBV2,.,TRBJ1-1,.,TGTGCCAGCAGTGTGACGGGGGTTGGAGAAGCTTTCTTT,CASSVTGVGEAFF
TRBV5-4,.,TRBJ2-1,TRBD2,TGTGCCAGCAGCTCCGGACTAGCGGGGGGGACTACCTACAATGAGCAGTTCTTC,CASSSGLAGGTTYNEQFF
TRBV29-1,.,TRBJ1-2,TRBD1,TGCAGCGTTGCCCGAGGGACAGGGGGCGAGTATGGCTACACCTTC,CSVARGTGGEYGYTF
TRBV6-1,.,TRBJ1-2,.,TGTGCCAGCAGCCAAATCGGAGGGATCTTGGGAGGCTACACCTTC,CASSQIGGILGGYTF
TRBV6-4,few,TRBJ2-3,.,TGTGCCAGCAGTCCCGGTGAGGGAGCAGATACGCAGTATTTT,CASSPGEGADTQYF
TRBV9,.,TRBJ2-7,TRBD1,TGTGCCAGCAGCCCCTCCGACAGGGGGTACAACGAGCAGTACTTC,CASSPSDRGYNEQYF
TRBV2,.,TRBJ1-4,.,TGTGCCAGCAGTGACGCAGGAACTAATGAAAAACTGTTTTTT,CASSDAGTNEKLFF
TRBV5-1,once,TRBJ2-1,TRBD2,TGCGCCAGCAGCTTGGTAACGACTAGCGGGAGGAACGAGCAGTTCTTC,CASSLVTTSGRNEQFF
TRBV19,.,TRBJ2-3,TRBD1,TGTGCCAGTAGTAGCGACAGGGGAGATACGCAGTATTTT,CASSSDRGDTQYF
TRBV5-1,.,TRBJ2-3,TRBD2,TGCGCCAGCAGCTTAGGCCTTTTAGCGGGGTTCGCAGATACGCAGTATTTT,CASSLGLLAGFADTQYF
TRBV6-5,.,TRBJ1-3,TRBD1,TGTGCCAGCAGTTACGACAGGGCTGGAAACACCATATATTTT,CASSYDRAGNTIYF
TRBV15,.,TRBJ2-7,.,TGTGCCACCAGCAGAGAGGTTGGTAGCTCCTACGAGCAGTACTTC,CATSREVGSSYEQYF
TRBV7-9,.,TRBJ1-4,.,TGTGCCAGCAGTTCTCCGACTCTAGCCGATGGAGGACTGTTTTTT,CASSSPTLADGGLFF
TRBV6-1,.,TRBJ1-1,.,TGTGCCAGCAGTGAAGCGCAGGGCTTTGAAGCTTTCTTT,CASSEAQGFEAFF
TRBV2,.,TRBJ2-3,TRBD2,TGTGCCAGCACGTGGCGGGGGGCCGAGGCAGATACGCAGTATTTT,CASTWRGAEADTQYF
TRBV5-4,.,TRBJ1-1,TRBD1,TGTGCCAGCAGCCCCGCCGGGACAGGCTCAACGAGGATGAACACTGAAGCTTTCTTT,CASSPAGTGSTRMNTEAFF
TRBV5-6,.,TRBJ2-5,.,TGTGCCAGCAGCGTGAGGTCGGAGACCCAGTACTTC,CASSVRSETQYF
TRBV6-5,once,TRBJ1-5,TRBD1,TGTGCCAGCAGCCACCGACAGGGATATCAGCCCCAGCATTTT,CASSHRQGYQPQHF
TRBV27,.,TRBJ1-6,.,TGTGCCAGCAGTTTGTCGGGGGGAAATTCACCCCTCCACTTT,CASSLSGGNSPLHF
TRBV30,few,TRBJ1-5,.,TGTGCCTGGAGTGGACAGTCCAATCAGCCCCAGCATTTT,CAWSGQSNQPQHF
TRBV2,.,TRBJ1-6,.,TGTGCCAGCAGTCTGGGCAGGGGAGGGTCACCCCTCCACTTT,CASSLGRGGSPLHF
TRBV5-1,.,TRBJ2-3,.,TGCGCCAGCAGCCGGGGGTCCGGCGGGACAGATACGCAGTATTTT,CASSRGSGGTDTQYF
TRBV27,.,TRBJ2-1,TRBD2,TGTGCCAGCAGTTTATCGAGTCCTGGCGGGAGGAGGGAGCAGTTCTTC,CASSLSSPGGRREQFF